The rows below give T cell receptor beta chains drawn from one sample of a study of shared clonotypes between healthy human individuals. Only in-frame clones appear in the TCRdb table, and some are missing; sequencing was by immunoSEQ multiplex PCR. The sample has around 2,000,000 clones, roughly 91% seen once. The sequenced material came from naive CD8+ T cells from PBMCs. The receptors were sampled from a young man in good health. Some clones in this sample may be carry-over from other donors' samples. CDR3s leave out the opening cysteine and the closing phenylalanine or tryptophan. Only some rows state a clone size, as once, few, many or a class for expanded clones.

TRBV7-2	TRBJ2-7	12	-	ASSLGGIVYEQY
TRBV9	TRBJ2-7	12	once	ASSVVSDPYEQY
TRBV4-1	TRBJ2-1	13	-	ASSQGLAGEHEQF
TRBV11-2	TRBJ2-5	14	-	ASSFFGQGTQETQY
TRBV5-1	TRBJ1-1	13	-	ASSWGQGVNTEAF
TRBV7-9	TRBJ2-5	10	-	ASSSSWETQY
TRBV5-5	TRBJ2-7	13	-	ASTFEWSSGYEQY
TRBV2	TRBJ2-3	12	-	ASSDRGVTDTQY
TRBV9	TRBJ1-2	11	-	ASSASSGQGHT
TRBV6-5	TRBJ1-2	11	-	ASSYAGHYGYT
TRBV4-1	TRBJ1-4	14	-	ASSQDSLQVREKLF
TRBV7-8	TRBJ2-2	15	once	ASSPGRATPGAGELF
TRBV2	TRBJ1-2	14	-	ASSEALRRGPGGYT
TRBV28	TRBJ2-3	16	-	ASSSRILAGSETDTQY
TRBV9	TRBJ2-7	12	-	ASSVSAASYEQY
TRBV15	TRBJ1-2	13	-	ATSYRGTPLVGYT
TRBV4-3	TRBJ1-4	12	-	ASSQKWGSEKLF
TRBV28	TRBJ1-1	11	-	ASLPGQETEAF
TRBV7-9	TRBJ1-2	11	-	ASSSNRGNGYT
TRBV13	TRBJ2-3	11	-	ASGGRRTDTQY
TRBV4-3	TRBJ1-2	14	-	ASSQATKGGVSGYT
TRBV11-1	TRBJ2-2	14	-	ASSWTVGGVDGELF
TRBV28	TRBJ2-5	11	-	ASSRELEETQY
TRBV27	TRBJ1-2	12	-	ASKPGRLDYGYT
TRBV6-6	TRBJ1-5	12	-	ASSYGAINQPQH
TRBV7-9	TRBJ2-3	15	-	ASSLDVAGVGTDTQY
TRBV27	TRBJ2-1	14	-	ASSFFLAGAYNEQF
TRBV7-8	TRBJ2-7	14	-	ASSDAGTGGIYEQY
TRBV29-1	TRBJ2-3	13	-	SAGQSDSSTDTQY
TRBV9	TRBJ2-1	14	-	ASSPSRGITYNEQF
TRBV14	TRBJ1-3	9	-	ASNRGNTIY
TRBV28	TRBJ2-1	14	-	ASSLVGLKNYNEQF
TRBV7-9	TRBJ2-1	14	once	ASRSGETRIYNEQF
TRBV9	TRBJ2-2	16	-	ASSPKEGLAGGAGELF
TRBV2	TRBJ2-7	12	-	ASGPPEGMREQY
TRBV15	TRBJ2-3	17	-	ATSGKRSRARPSTDTQY
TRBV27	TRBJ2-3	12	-	ASSLASATDTQY
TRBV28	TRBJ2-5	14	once	ASSELTSGGEETQY
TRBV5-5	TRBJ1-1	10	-	ASNDGRTEAF
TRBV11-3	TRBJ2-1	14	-	ASSLLSGRASVEQF
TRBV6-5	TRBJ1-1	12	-	ASSYWQGDTEAF
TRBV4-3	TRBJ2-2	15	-	ASSQGDRRWDTGELF
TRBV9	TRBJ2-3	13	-	ASSVVARFQDTQY
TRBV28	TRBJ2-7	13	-	ASSSTSGGSYEQY
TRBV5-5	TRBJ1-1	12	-	ASSLRAENTEAF